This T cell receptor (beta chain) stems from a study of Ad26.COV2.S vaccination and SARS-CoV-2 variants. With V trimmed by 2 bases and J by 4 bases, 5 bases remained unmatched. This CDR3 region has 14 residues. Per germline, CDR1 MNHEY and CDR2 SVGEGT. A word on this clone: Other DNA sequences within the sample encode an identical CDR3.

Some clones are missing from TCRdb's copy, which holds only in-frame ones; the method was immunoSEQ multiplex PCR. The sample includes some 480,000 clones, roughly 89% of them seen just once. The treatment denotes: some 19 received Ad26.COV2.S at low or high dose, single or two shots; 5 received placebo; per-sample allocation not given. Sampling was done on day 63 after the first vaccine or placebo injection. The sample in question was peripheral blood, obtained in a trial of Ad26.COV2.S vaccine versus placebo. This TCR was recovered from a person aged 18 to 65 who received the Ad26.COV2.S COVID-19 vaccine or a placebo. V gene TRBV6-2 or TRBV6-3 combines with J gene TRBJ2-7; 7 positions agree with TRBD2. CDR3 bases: TGTGCCAGCAGTTACAGCGGGACTATTTACGAGCAGTACTTC. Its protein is CASSYSGTIYEQYF.